Listed below are T cell receptor beta chains from one sample, sequenced in a study of naive and memory T cell subsets. MiXCR was run by TCRdb on the UMI-ligation and nested PCR reads, yielding one entry per CDR3 protein. The table has some 150,000 distinct CDR3 sequences, 15% to 20% seen once; the top ten hold more than 0.13%. The source material was naive CD4+ T cells from blood. The receptors stem from a human donor in good health. Each CDR3 is given with its conserved first and last residue. Fields, in order: CDR3 length, clone size, J gene, D gene, V gene, CDR3 DNA, CDR3 protein. A D gene is named only where the DNA matches it firmly. A row's size may be missing; if present it is once, few, many or a size class.

length: 15; size: few; J: TRBJ2-5; D: TRBD1; V: TRBV29-1; DNA: TGCAGCGTTGAACAGGGACAGCACCTACAAGAGACCCAGTACTTC; CDR3: CSVEQGQHLQETQYF
length: 16; size: few; J: TRBJ2-7; D: TRBD2; V: TRBV4-2; DNA: TGTGCCAGCAGCCAAGACCCTAGCGGCGGCTCCTACGAGCAGTACTTC; CDR3: CASSQDPSGGSYEQYF
length: 16; size: -; J: TRBJ2-3; D: TRBD2; V: TRBV24-1; DNA: TGTGCCACCAGTGAAACTAGCGGGAGTAAACCAGATACGCAGTATTTT; CDR3: CATSETSGSKPDTQYF
length: 13; size: few; J: TRBJ1-4; D: -; V: TRBV16; DNA: TGTGCCAGCAGCCGACAGGAAAATGAAAAACTGTTTTTT; CDR3: CASSRQENEKLFF
length: 12; size: -; J: TRBJ2-1; D: TRBD1; V: TRBV29-1; DNA: TGCAGCGTTAGGACAGGAGGCAATGAGCAGTTCTTC; CDR3: CSVRTGGNEQFF
length: 16; size: -; J: TRBJ2-5; D: -; V: TRBV3-1; DNA: TGTGCCAGCAGCCAAGGTCGCCGGGGGGCAGGAGAGACCCAGTACTTC; CDR3: CASSQGRRGAGETQYF
length: 16; size: -; J: TRBJ2-1; D: TRBD1; V: TRBV28; DNA: TGTGCCAGCACCCTAAGTGGGACAGGGCTGTACAATGAGCAGTTCTTC; CDR3: CASTLSGTGLYNEQFF
length: 14; size: -; J: TRBJ1-5; D: -; V: TRBV12-3/TRBV12-4; DNA: TGTGCCAGCAGGCCCACAGGTCTCAGGCAGCCCCAGCATTTT; CDR3: CASRPTGLRQPQHF
length: 14; size: many; J: TRBJ1-1; D: -; V: TRBV20-1; DNA: TGCAGTGCTAGTGTACGGGGGTCTAACACTGAAGCTTTCTTT; CDR3: CSASVRGSNTEAFF
length: 16; size: -; J: TRBJ2-1; D: TRBD1; V: TRBV6-5; DNA: TGTGCCAGCCTAAGAACTTTTCAGGACAGGGGCAATGAGCAGTTCTTC; CDR3: CASLRTFQDRGNEQFF
length: 20; size: few; J: TRBJ2-7; D: -; V: TRBV14; DNA: TGTGCCAGCAGCCAAGTTGAGGTTCTTCCCGAAAGGGTCTACTCCTACGAGCAGTACTTC; CDR3: CASSQVEVLPERVYSYEQYF
length: 15; size: -; J: TRBJ1-3; D: -; V: TRBV5-6; DNA: TGTGCCAGCAGCTCCCGGGACCGCTCTGGAAACACCATATATTTT; CDR3: CASSSRDRSGNTIYF
length: 14; size: -; J: TRBJ2-5; D: -; V: TRBV12-3/TRBV12-4; DNA: TGTGCCAGCACTGGACTGAGCGACCAAGAGACCCAGTACTTC; CDR3: CASTGLSDQETQYF
length: 17; size: -; J: TRBJ2-6; D: TRBD1; V: TRBV20-1; DNA: TGCAGTGCTAGACCGGGACAGGGACTCCCTGGGGCCAACGTCCTGACTTTC; CDR3: CSARPGQGLPGANVLTF
length: 20; size: -; J: TRBJ1-5; D: TRBD1; V: TRBV19; DNA: TGTGCCAGTAGGAACTACAGGGGGACGGAAACCGTGAGTAGCAATCAGCCCCAGCATTTT; CDR3: CASRNYRGTETVSSNQPQHF
length: 16; size: few; J: TRBJ2-7; D: TRBD2; V: TRBV10-3; DNA: TGTGCCATCAGTGATGAGAGGACTAGCGGGCTGTACGAGCAGTACTTC; CDR3: CAISDERTSGLYEQYF
length: 15; size: -; J: TRBJ2-3; D: TRBD2; V: TRBV11-3; DNA: TGTGCCAGCAGCGAGCGGGGGCGGGGTGCAGATACGCAGTATTTT; CDR3: CASSERGRGADTQYF
length: 14; size: many; J: TRBJ2-1; D: -; V: TRBV7-2; DNA: TGTGCCAGCAGCTTGACAGGCTTGGGTGGTGAGCAGTTCTTC; CDR3: CASSLTGLGGEQFF
length: 17; size: few; J: TRBJ2-4; D: -; V: TRBV7-9; DNA: TGTGCCAGCCGAGAGATCAACAACTCCAAAGCCAAAAACATTCAGTACTTC; CDR3: CASREINNSKAKNIQYF
length: 10; size: -; J: TRBJ1-2; D: -; V: TRBV11-2; DNA: TGTGCCAGCAGCCAATATGGCTACACCTTC; CDR3: CASSQYGYTF
length: 12; size: -; J: TRBJ2-1; D: -; V: TRBV7-3; DNA: TGTGCCAGCAGCTCCACCTCTGGGGAGCAGTTCTTC; CDR3: CASSSTSGEQFF
length: 14; size: -; J: TRBJ1-5; D: -; V: TRBV20-1; DNA: TGCAGTGCTAGGGCAAGGCAGGGGAGCCAGCCCCAGCATTTT; CDR3: CSARARQGSQPQHF
length: 16; size: many; J: TRBJ2-1; D: TRBD2; V: TRBV12-3/TRBV12-4; DNA: TGTGCCAGCAGTCTGCAACTAGCGGGAGGGCCAAATGAGCAGTTCTTC; CDR3: CASSLQLAGGPNEQFF